This T cell receptor beta chain was found in a study of T cells in localized non-small cell lung cancer. Study results and limitations: Appearing in adjacent lung were a median roughly 60 of the top 100 tumor clones. Maximal T cell clonality occurred in uninvolved adjacent lung, with tumor ranking below it.

This clone was seen just once. Its antigen is unidentified. With V trimmed by 4 bases and J by 4 bases, 4 bases remained unmatched. Germline CDR1 SGHAT, CDR2 FQNNGV. The CDR3 is made up of 14 amino acids. Measured with immunoSEQ multiplex PCR; TCRdb has only the in-frame clones, and not every one. Found here are approximately 72,000 clones, approximately 84% of them singletons; the top ten hold roughly 14%. The sequenced sample was peripheral blood, obtained before any cancer treatment. The sequence came from a female donor of 60 years or more with stage I lung adenocarcinoma. This chain uses TRBV11-2 with TRBJ2-7, with 10 bases identical to TRBD2. The CDR3 is CASSSSGRKYEQYF. CDR3 nucleotide sequence: TGTGCCAGCAGCTCTAGCGGGAGAAAATACGAGCAGTACTTC.